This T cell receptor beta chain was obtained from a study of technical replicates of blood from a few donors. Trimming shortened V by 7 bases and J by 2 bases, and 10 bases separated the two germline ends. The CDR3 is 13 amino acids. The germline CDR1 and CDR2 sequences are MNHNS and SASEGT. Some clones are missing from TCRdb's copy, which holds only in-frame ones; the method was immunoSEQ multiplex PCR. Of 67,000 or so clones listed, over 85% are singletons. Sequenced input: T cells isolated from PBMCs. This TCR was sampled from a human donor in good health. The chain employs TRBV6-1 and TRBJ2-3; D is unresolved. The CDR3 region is CASTPPVTDTQYF. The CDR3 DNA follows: TGTGCCAGCACCCCTCCGGTCACAGATACGCAGTATTTT.